In its sample, the clone carrying this TCR beta chain was seen a few times. Its target is not known. CDR1 is KGHDR and CDR2 is SFDVKD in the germline V gene. Trimming removed 4 bases from V and 4 bases from J; junction bases left unmatched: 3. The CDR3 contains 14 residues. The data were taken from a study of Graves' ophthalmopathy and Graves' hyperthyroidism. Orbital computed tomography, thyroid ultrasound, TRAb, serum thyroxine and clinical symptoms formed the basis of diagnosis. Someone took the PBMCs out of approximately 9 ml of fresh peripheral blood. The TCR beta CDR3 regions underwent amplification from RNA transcripts. HTBI-primed RT-PCR formed the first round, and a multiplex PCR formed the second. TCRdb used MiXCR to reprocess the multiplex PCR reads, holding one entry per CDR3 protein. The profile shows about 660,000 distinct CDR3 sequences, about 38% of them singletons. Study conclusions and caveats: Prediction of ophthalmopathy progression reached roughly 68% sensitivity and approximately 73% specificity.

This chain joins TRBV24-1 and TRBJ2-3, with TRBD1 matching over 8 bases. This sequence was found in an adult man with Graves' ophthalmopathy. The sequencing input was peripheral blood. CDR3 loop: CATSDPTGADTQYF. The CDR3 DNA follows: TGTGCCACCAGTGACCCGACAGGGGCAGATACGCAGTATTTT.